A single sample is the source of the 28 T cell receptor beta chains below, sequenced in a study of T cell changes during pregnancy in multiple sclerosis. Measured with immunoSEQ multiplex PCR; TCRdb has only the in-frame clones, and not every one. The table records over 50,000 clones, approximately 88% of them present only once. Sequencing used peripheral blood, obtained in the first trimester of pregnancy. These receptors came from a female donor with multiple sclerosis, enrolled in a pregnancy study.

This clone was counted once. The chain carries TRBV14 and TRBJ2-3, with 8 bases that match TRBD1. The ends lost 3 bases at V and 3 bases at J; junction bases unmatched: 5. Looked up from germline, CDR1 is SGHDN and CDR2 is FVKESK. CDR3 length: 15 amino acids. The CDR3 reads CASSHRDRLTDTQYF. The DNA for the CDR3 is TGTGCCAGCAGCCACCGGGACAGGCTGACAGATACGCAGTATTTT.

The chain links TRBV7-7 to TRBJ2-7; 7 nucleotides align to TRBD1. The CDR3 covers 15 residues. The germline V gene encodes CDR1 SSHAT and CDR2 FNYEAQ (reference sequence). After removal of 3 bases from V and 5 bases from J, the junction contained 10 bases not matched to a gene. The CDR3 reads CASSFGDSPGNEQYF. The CDR3 DNA sequence: TGTGCCAGCAGCTTCGGGGACAGCCCCGGGAACGAGCAGTACTTC.

The chain joins TRBV10-3 to TRBJ2-2; 7 bases line up with TRBD2. Per germline, CDR1 ENHRY and CDR2 SYGVKD. The CDR3 runs 16 residues. V shed 6 bases and J 4 bases; nucleotides not matched to a gene: 11. CDR3 in DNA: TGTGCCATCAGCAGCGCGACTAGCCAGAGCACCGGGGAGCTGTTTTTT. Translated, it gives CAISSATSQSTGELFF.

This clone was counted a few times. The chain couples TRBV2 to TRBJ1-1; D is unclear. In germline, CDR1 is SNHLY, CDR2 FYNNEI. The CDR3 runs 13 residues. V lost 4 bases, J lost 4 bases, and 10 bases lay in between. CDR3 amino acids: CASSVSIITEAFF. Written as DNA, the CDR3 is TGTGCCAGCAGTGTCAGTATCATCACTGAAGCTTTCTTT.

About this clone: The junction does not match germline at one end; this may be a read error. CDR3 sequence reads: CASSYRGAF. For the CDR3, the DNA is TGTGCCAGCAGCTACAGGGGCGCCTTT. The V call is TRBV7-9, the J call TRBJ1-1; TRBD1 aligns across 7 bases. The germline V gene has CDR1 SEHNR and CDR2 FQNEAQ (reference sequence). This CDR3 has 9 amino acids.

The chain carries TRBV5-3 and TRBJ1-4, with TRBD1 identical over 12 bases. TRBV5-3 is an ORF for which the function is uncertain. V was pared by 0 bases and J by 8 bases, with 2 bases of the junction left unmatched. This CDR3 is 15 amino acids long. The CDR3, as DNA: TGTGCCAGAAGCTTGGTCGGGACAGGGGGCGAAAAACTGTTTTTT. This codes for CARSLVGTGGEKLFF.

J is TRBJ2-5 and V is TRBV4-2; 9 positions agree with TRBD2. Germline CDR1 reads LGHNA; CDR2 reads YNFKEQ. This CDR3 is 16 amino acids long. J gave up 5 bases and V 1 base, and 8 bases lay outside the gene matches. Here the CDR3 DNA reads TGTGCCAGCAGCCAAGTTGGGCGGGAGGGCCTTGAGACCCAGTACTTC. Translation: CASSQVGREGLETQYF.

V usage is TRBV7-6 and J usage is TRBJ1-2; D remains unclear. Germline V gives CDR1 SGHVS, CDR2 FNYEAQ. V was cut by 2 bases and J by 4 bases, with 11 bases left in between. This CDR3 spans 14 amino acids. CDR3 residues: CASSLSPTGYGYTF. DNA for the CDR3: TGTGCCAGCAGCTTAAGTCCCACTGGCTATGGCTACACCTTC.

V and J are TRBV6-1 and TRBJ1-1; 7 bases match TRBD1. The V gene's germline CDR1 is MNHNS and CDR2 SASEGT. The V and J ends lost 7 bases and 5 bases, in that order; junction bases with no gene match: 10. The CDR3 has 14 amino acids. The DNA of the CDR3 is TGTGCCAGCACCAACAGGGGATTGGAAACTGAAGCTTTCTTT. It translates to CASTNRGLETEAFF.

The chain uses TRBV5-6 and TRBJ2-7; TRBD1 is a possible D gene (8 bases). CDR1 is SGHDT, CDR2 YYEEEE, per germline. CDR3 length equals 15 residues. The V and J ends lost 4 bases and 3 bases respectively, with 17 bases between them. The CDR3 DNA follows: TGTGCCAGCAGCCGACCAACAGGGGGGGACTACGAGCAGTACTTC. It encodes CASSRPTGGDYEQYF.

In this sample, this clone turned up once. The chain uses TRBV15 and TRBJ1-5, with D perhaps matching TRBD1 (6 bases). This CDR3 spans 13 amino acids. The germline V gene encodes CDR1 LNHNV and CDR2 YYDKDF (reference sequence). Trimming pared 3 bases from V and 6 bases from J, leaving 9 bases between. CDR3 DNA: TGTGCCACCAGCAGGTACAGGGTTCAGCCCCAGCATTTT. Its protein product is CATSRYRVQPQHF.

This clone came up once. The chain couples TRBV18 to TRBJ2-3, with TRBD2 matching 9 bases. This CDR3 is 16 amino acids long. CDR1 is KGHSH, CDR2 LQKENI, per germline. V lost 3 bases to trimming and J lost 2 bases; unmatched junction nucleotides: 6. This chain's CDR3 is CASSPGPSGTTDTQYF. CDR3 nucleotide sequence: TGTGCCAGCTCACCCGGTCCTAGCGGGACCACAGATACGCAGTATTTT.

The chain carries TRBV28 and TRBJ2-7; D may be TRBD1 (5 bases). Trimming took 3 bases from V and 2 from J, leaving 8 bases between them. Germline values: CDR1 MDHEN, CDR2 SYDVKM. CDR3 length: 13 residues. In DNA form, the CDR3 reads TGTGCCAGCAGTTTGGACACACCCTACGAGCAGTACTTC. Protein: CASSLDTPYEQYF. The variable domain in full, completed from reference TRBV28 and TRBJ2-7, reads DVKVTQSSRYLVKRTGEKVFLECVQDMDHENMFWYRQDPGLGLRLIYFSYDVKMKEKGDIPEGYSVSREKKERFSLILESASTNQTSMYLCASSLDTPYEQYFGPGTRLTVT.

Only a few counts were recorded for this clone. The chain joins TRBV5-4 to TRBJ2-7; 11 positions agree with TRBD2. After removal of 0 bases from V and 4 bases from J, the junction contained 3 bases not matched to a gene. CDR1 is SGHNT and CDR2 is YYREEE in the germline V gene (reference sequence). The CDR3 consists of 15 residues. CDR3 coding DNA: TGTGCCAGCAGCTTGGCCGCTAGCGGGAGGTACGAGCAGTACTTC. Its protein is CASSLAASGRYEQYF.

The chain combines TRBV7-9 with TRBJ2-2, with TRBD2 as a possible D gene (5 bases). From germline, CDR1 is SEHNR and CDR2 FQNEAQ (reference sequence). Between the trimmed V and J ends, which lost 0 bases and 6 bases, there was a span of 5 bases. The CDR3 sequence is 13 residues long. CDR3 loop: CASSLAEAGELFF. The CDR3 DNA follows: TGTGCCAGCAGCTTAGCGGAGGCCGGGGAGCTGTTTTTT.

This chain links TRBV9 with TRBJ1-2; TRBD1 might be the D (5 bases). V lost 2 bases, J lost 3 bases, and 11 bases lay in between. The germline gives CDR1 SGDLS, CDR2 YYNGEE. CDR3 length: 14 amino acids. The CDR3 coding sequence is TGTGCCAGCAGCGTTGGGAGGGGTGACTATGGCTACACCTTC. This codes for CASSVGRGDYGYTF. The whole variable domain, remainder taken from reference TRBV9 and TRBJ1-2, is DSGVTQTPKHLITATGQRVTLRCSPRSGDLSVYWYQQSLDQGLQFLIQYYNGEERAKGNILERFSAQQFPDLHSELNLSSLELGDSALYFCASSVGRGDYGYTFGSGTRLTVV.

J is TRBJ2-2 and V is TRBV10-1; D might be TRBD1 (6 bases). The CDR3 is 14 residues long. The V and J ends lost 6 bases and 6 bases respectively, with 14 bases between them. CDR1 WNHNN and CDR2 SYGVQD come from the germline V gene (reference sequence). The CDR3 spells CASSPNRVPGELFF. The DNA of the CDR3 is TGCGCCAGCAGCCCTAACAGGGTCCCCGGGGAGCTGTTTTTT.

The V gene is TRBV19, the J gene TRBJ2-7; tentatively, D is TRBD2 (5 bases). The V gene lost 0 bases and the J gene lost 6 bases, with 15 bases spanning the gap. The CDR3 is 15 residues long. In germline, CDR1 is LNHDA, CDR2 SQIVND (reference sequence). The CDR3 reads CASSIDVGVLSEQYF. The CDR3 DNA reads as TGTGCCAGTAGTATAGACGTGGGAGTTCTCTCCGAGCAGTACTTC. Variable domain in full (rest from reference TRBV19 and TRBJ2-7): DGGITQSPKYLFRKEGQNVTLSCEQNLNHDAMYWYRQDPGQGLRLIYYSQIVNDFQKGDIAEGYSVSREKKESFPLTVTSAQKNPTAFYLCASSIDVGVLSEQYFGPGTRLTVT.

The chain recombines TRBV27 with TRBJ1-2; 12 bases align to TRBD1. CDR3 size: 15 residues. The J segment lost 7 bases and the V segment lost 5 bases, leaving 8 bases of the junction unmatched. Germline V CDR1 and CDR2: MNHEY, SMNVEV (reference sequence). CDR3 nucleotide sequence: TGTGCCAGCAGTATCCGGGACAGGGGGCGTGGTGGCTACACCTTC. Its protein is CASSIRDRGRGGYTF.

The chain employs TRBV6-5 and TRBJ2-7, with D possibly being TRBD1 (6 bases). Germline V gene data show CDR1 as MNHEY and CDR2 as SVGAGI. The V end was cut by 0 bases, the J end by 2 bases, with 11 bases between. This CDR3 contains 15 residues. In nucleotides, the CDR3 is TGTGCCAGCAGTTACTCCAGGGGACAAACCTACGAGCAGTACTTC. It is translated as CASSYSRGQTYEQYF.

The rearrangement uses TRBV7-2 and TRBJ1-5; 7 nucleotides agree with TRBD1. Germline CDR1 and CDR2: SGHTA and FQGNSA. V was pared by 5 bases and J by 5 bases, with 3 bases of the junction left unmatched. This CDR3 has 13 residues. In nucleotides, the CDR3 is TGTGCCAGCAGCCCTACAGGGGATCAGCCCCAGCATTTT. This encodes CASSPTGDQPQHF.

The V and J genes are TRBV5-1 and TRBJ1-5, with no clear D. In germline, CDR1 is SGHRS, CDR2 YFSETQ. The CDR3 loop spans 15 amino acids. With 0 bases removed from V and 6 bases from J, the gap between germline ends came to 13 bases. CDR3 amino acids: CASSLDGQVGQPQHF. The CDR3 coding sequence is TGCGCCAGCAGCTTGGATGGTCAGGTGGGTCAGCCCCAGCATTTT.

The chain uses TRBV29-1 and TRBJ1-6, with D unresolved. The V gene's germline CDR1 is SQVTM and CDR2 ANQGSEA. The CDR3 runs 8 residues. V was cut by 6 bases and J by 13 bases, with 4 bases left in between. The CDR3 DNA reads TGCAGCGTCCCTCCCCTCCACTTT. It translates to CSVPPLHF.

This clone is a singleton in its sample. The chain uses TRBV27 and TRBJ2-7; 11 nucleotides align to TRBD1. In germline, CDR1 is MNHEY, CDR2 SMNVEV (reference sequence). V lost 6 bases, J lost 3 bases, and 13 bases stayed unmatched. The CDR3 is 17 residues long. CDR3 in amino acids: CASRDTWGQGGGYEQYF. In DNA, the CDR3 is TGTGCCAGCAGAGATACCTGGGGACAGGGGGGTGGCTACGAGCAGTACTTC.

This chain connects TRBV5-1 to TRBJ2-2; D might be TRBD2 (5 bases). The germline CDR1 and CDR2 sequences are SGHRS and YFSETQ. The CDR3 sequence is 14 residues long. The V end was cut by 0 bases, the J end by 7 bases, with 10 bases between. Here the CDR3 reads CASSLDSAGGELFF. The CDR3 nucleotides read TGCGCCAGCAGCTTGGATAGCGCGGGCGGGGAGCTGTTTTTT.

This clone has just one count. J is TRBJ2-5 and V is TRBV18; 7 bases agree with TRBD2. Trimming at V came to 1 base and at J to 2 bases, leaving 4 bases not matched to a gene. CDR1 is KGHSH and CDR2 is LQKENI in the germline V gene. This CDR3 has 15 residues. The DNA for the CDR3 is TGTGCCAGCTCACCACGGGCGGGAGTTCAAGAGACCCAGTACTTC. Protein: CASSPRAGVQETQYF.

The rearrangement joins TRBV9 to TRBJ2-1, with D unresolved. This CDR3 is 14 amino acids long. Looked up from germline, CDR1 is SGDLS and CDR2 is YYNGEE. V lost 0 bases and J lost 4, with 8 bases in between. The CDR3 region is CASSVVPKYNEQFF. The CDR3 coding sequence is TGTGCCAGCAGCGTAGTACCTAAGTACAATGAGCAGTTCTTC.

The chain joins TRBV7-2 to TRBJ2-7; 10 bases match TRBD2. Looked up from germline, CDR1 is SGHTA and CDR2 is FQGNSA. The CDR3 loop spans 15 amino acids. The ends lost 1 base at V and 4 bases at J; junction bases unmatched: 4. The DNA of the CDR3 is TGTGCCAGCAGCTTAGTTGGGACTAGCGTTTACGAGCAGTACTTC. This sequence encodes CASSLVGTSVYEQYF.